This T cell receptor beta chain originates from a study of beta chain features in type 1 diabetes. Across the whole study: There was similarity between patients and healthy donors in age, gender and cell yields.

The entirety of the isolated RNA underwent reverse transcription, so expressed TCRB transcripts were sequenced. TCRdb's table, derived via immunoSEQ multiplex PCR, lists solely in-frame clones and lacks some. The sample lists 970,000 or so clones; about a sixth were seen once. V was cut by 6 bases and J by 4 bases, with 11 bases left in between. Germline V CDR1 and CDR2: MNHEY, SVGAGI. The CDR3 extends over 13 amino acids. Only one heparinised blood draw was taken per donor, and its volume averaged approximately 0.11 L. CD4+ naive, central memory, regulatory and stem cell-like memory cells were sorted via CD45RO/CCR7/CD25/CD127/CD95/CD27.

The TCR was taken from a woman between 18 and 29 years old in good health. V is TRBV6-5 and J is TRBJ2-3; TRBD2 is a possible D gene (5 bases). Material: naive CD4+ T cells from blood. CDR3 coding DNA: TGTGCCAGCAGACCAAGGAGGTCAGATACGCAGTATTTT. It yields the protein CASRPRRSDTQYF.